Here is one T cell receptor (beta chain) with its context. No antigen is known for it. This record belongs to a study of T cell responses to AZD1222 COVID-19 vaccine. Across the study: Pooling of second doses given at about 4 or about 12 weeks was done. Study-wide findings and caveats: The study sampled repertoires only after the peak T cell response. Spike as a whole was targeted by vaccine-associated CD4 TCRs, dominant at 160-218 and 743-854. In a largely white British group with more females than males, clonal diversity was possibly underestimated.

Libraries were prepared by immunoSEQ multiplex PCR; TCRdb keeps only in-frame clonotypes and omits some of them. The table records over 120,000 clones, roughly nine tenths of them present only once. V lost 3 bases and J lost 0, with 10 bases in between. CDR1 SGHDT and CDR2 YYEEEE come from the germline V gene. This CDR3 spans 15 amino acids. This chain joins TRBV5-6 and TRBJ1-3; D gene uncertain. The sequencing used peripheral blood, collected on day 0 of AZD1222 vaccination. This clonotype originated in an adult in good health. The CDR3 coding sequence is TGTGCCAGCAGCTGGACCGAAGTCTCTGGAAACACCATATATTTT. Protein: CASSWTEVSGNTIYF.